This entry features one TCR beta chain sequence. The germline V gene encodes CDR1 SGDLS and CDR2 YYNGEE. V was pared by 3 bases and J by 7 bases, with 9 bases of the junction left unmatched. This CDR3 has 14 residues. The tumor samples were collected prior to definitive surgery or chemotherapy. These data belong to a study of high-grade serous ovarian cancer treatment subgroups. Only in-frame clones appear in the TCRdb table, and some are missing; sequencing was by immunoSEQ multiplex PCR. The table includes 950 or so clones, approximately 73% detected once. The sample taken for sequencing was tumor tissue. The receptor was derived from a human donor with high-grade serous ovarian cancer. The V call is TRBV9, the J call TRBJ1-2, with 7 nucleotides matching TRBD1. CDR3 region: CASSAKTGVGGYTF. The CDR3 nucleotides read TGTGCCAGCAGCGCTAAAACAGGGGTTGGTGGCTACACCTTC.